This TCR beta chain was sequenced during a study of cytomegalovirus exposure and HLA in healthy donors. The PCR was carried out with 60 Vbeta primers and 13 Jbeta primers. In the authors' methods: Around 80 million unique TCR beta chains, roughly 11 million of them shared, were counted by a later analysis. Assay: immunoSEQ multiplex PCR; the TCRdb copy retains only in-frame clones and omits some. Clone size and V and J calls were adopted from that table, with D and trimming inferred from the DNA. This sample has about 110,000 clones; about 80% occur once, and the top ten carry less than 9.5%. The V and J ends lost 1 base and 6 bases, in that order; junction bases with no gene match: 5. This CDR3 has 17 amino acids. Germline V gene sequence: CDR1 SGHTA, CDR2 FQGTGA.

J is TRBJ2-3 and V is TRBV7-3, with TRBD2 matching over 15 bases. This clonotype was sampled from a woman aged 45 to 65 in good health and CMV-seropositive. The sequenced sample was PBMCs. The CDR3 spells CASSLKGLAGGGDTQYF. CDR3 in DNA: TGTGCCAGCAGCTTAAAGGGACTAGCGGGAGGTGGGGATACGCAGTATTTT.